This passage covers 10 T cell receptor beta chains from one sample sequenced in a study of CD8 T cells in ankylosing spondylitis. TCRdb redid the calling of the 5' RACE reads with MiXCR, one entry per CDR3 protein. The table has approximately 250,000 distinct CDR3 sequences, about 24% seen once. The sample was blood, either unsorted or a sorted T cell fraction (not recorded which). These receptors all stem from a male donor with ankylosing spondylitis or in good health (not recorded which).

This clonotype was seen only a few times. The chain recombines TRBV3-1 with TRBJ2-2; D unclear. The CDR3 contains 13 residues. Trimming left V 4 bases short and J 3 bases short, with 6 bases between. The germline CDR1 and CDR2 sequences are LGHDT and YNNKEL (reference sequence). The CDR3 bases are TGTGCCAGCAGCCCCACATACACCGGGGAGCTGTTTTTT. It translates to CASSPTYTGELFF.

Turning to this clonotype: Its ends do not fully match the called genes, so a read error is possible. This chain uses TRBV7-6 with TRBJ2-2, with 7 bases fitting TRBD2. CDR1 and CDR2 (germline): SGHVS, FNYEAQ. CDR3 size: 13 residues. The CDR3 sequence: CASSVASGGELFF. In nucleotides, the CDR3 is TGTGCCAGCAGCGTAGCTAGCGGCGGGGAGCTGTTTTTT.

The table lists this clonotype with a few counts. The V call is TRBV7-8, the J call TRBJ2-7; D is ambiguous. CDR3 length: 13 amino acids. Deletions cut 6 bases from V and 2 bases from J, with 11 bases between. The germline CDR1 and CDR2 sequences are SGHVS and FQNEAQ. The chain's CDR3 is CASRPDETYEQYF. The CDR3 nucleotides are TGTGCCAGCAGACCAGACGAAACCTACGAGCAGTACTTC.

The V and J genes are TRBV20-1 and TRBJ2-1; 7 bases are a match to TRBD1. Germline V CDR1 and CDR2: DFQATT, SNEGSKA (reference sequence). The V and J ends lost 6 bases and 4 bases, in that order; junction bases with no gene match: 12. The CDR3 has 15 residues. CDR3 loop: CSANNPGQSYNEQFF. The DNA of the CDR3 is TGCAGTGCGAACAATCCGGGACAGAGTTACAATGAGCAGTTCTTC.

The chain combines TRBV5-6 with TRBJ2-5; D unclear. The germline V gene encodes CDR1 SGHDT and CDR2 YYEEEE. Trimming shortened V by 3 bases and J by 7 bases, and 16 bases separated the two germline ends. The CDR3 length is 14 residues. The CDR3 loop reads CASSSRWQVLTQYF. The CDR3 region has the DNA TGTGCCAGCAGCTCCAGGTGGCAGGTCCTGACCCAGTACTTC.

The chain employs TRBV28 and TRBJ2-3, with D hard to call. The germline V gene has CDR1 MDHEN and CDR2 SYDVKM. The CDR3 consists of 14 residues. Trimming stripped 3 bases from V and 3 bases from J, with 10 bases between. As DNA, the CDR3 is TGTGCCAGCAGTTTGGCTGACGGGACAGATACGCAGTATTTT. This gives the protein CASSLADGTDTQYF.

There are many counts of this clonotype. This chain connects TRBV10-3 to TRBJ1-3; unclear D gene. Germline lookup yields CDR1 ENHRY and CDR2 SYGVKD. Trimming cost V 8 bases and J 2 bases, with 7 bases left between them. The CDR3 spans 12 residues. This CDR3 is CAIAGTGNTIYF. DNA for the CDR3: TGTGCCATCGCAGGCACTGGAAACACCATATATTTT.

In its sample, this clonotype was seen many times. This chain uses TRBV4-1 with TRBJ1-6; the D gene is possibly TRBD1 (5 bases). The germline V and J ends were trimmed by 4 bases and 10 bases, with 17 bases remaining between them. The CDR3 spans 15 residues. Per the germline V gene, CDR1 is MGHRA and CDR2 is YSYEKL. CDR3 loop: CASSPITGVRSPLHF. The DNA of the CDR3 is TGCGCCAGCAGCCCGATTACAGGTGTTCGATCACCCCTCCACTTT.

The chain has TRBV2 and TRBJ2-2, with D possibly being TRBD1 (5 bases). The germline V gene encodes CDR1 SNHLY and CDR2 FYNNEI. The CDR3 covers 15 residues. V dropped 5 bases and J dropped 4 bases, with 14 bases sitting between them. The CDR3 nucleotides are TGTGCCAGCAGTAAAGGTCAGGGTTCCACCGGGGAGCTGTTTTTT. It translates to CASSKGQGSTGELFF.

The chain has TRBV7-2 and TRBJ2-1; TRBD1 matches 9 bases. The length of the CDR3 is 13 residues. The germline CDR1 and CDR2 sequences are SGHTA and FQGNSA. V lost 3 bases and J lost 9; bases outside the gene matches: 3. This CDR3 is CASSLDRGGEQFF. The CDR3 DNA sequence: TGTGCCAGCAGCTTGGACAGGGGCGGTGAGCAGTTCTTC.